The source of this T cell receptor (beta chain) is a study of Ad26.COV2.S vaccination and SARS-CoV-2 variants. Notes on this clone: The sample contains more than one DNA sequence encoding this CDR3.

The CDR3 spans 12 residues. From germline, CDR1 is MNHEY and CDR2 SVGAGI. Between the trimmed V and J ends, which lost 6 bases and 5 bases, there was a span of 10 bases. Treatment defined: about 20 received Ad26.COV2.S at low or high dose, single or two shots; roughly five received placebo; per-sample allocation not given. After the first vaccine or placebo injection, samples were drawn on day 63. Sequencing was performed with immunoSEQ multiplex PCR; in TCRdb, only in-frame clones are kept and a portion is missing. The sample yields roughly 300,000 clones, roughly 89% seen once. The chain recombines TRBV6-5 with TRBJ1-2; D unclear. This clonotype was sampled from a person aged 18-60 years who received the Ad26.COV2.S COVID-19 vaccine or a placebo. Sample: peripheral blood, taken in a trial of Ad26.COV2.S vaccine versus placebo. This CDR3 reads CASSPSGYGYTF. DNA for the CDR3: TGTGCCAGCAGCCCATCGGGGTATGGCTACACCTTC.